This T cell receptor beta chain was recovered during a study of T cell changes during pregnancy in multiple sclerosis. Germline loops: CDR1 MNHNY, CDR2 SVGAGI (reference sequence). Germline trimming cut 2 bases from V and 4 bases from J; bases unmatched to any gene: 7. CDR3 size: 15 residues. Libraries were prepared by immunoSEQ multiplex PCR; TCRdb keeps only in-frame clonotypes and omits some of them. Here the sample spans some 87,000 clones, over 90% being singletons. This TCR derives from a female donor with multiple sclerosis, enrolled in a pregnancy study. The V gene is TRBV6-6, the J gene TRBJ2-7, with TRBD1 identical over 8 bases. This material consisted of peripheral blood, taken in the second trimester of pregnancy. CDR3 in amino acids: CASSYPAGGIYEQYF. The CDR3 DNA reads as TGTGCCAGCAGTTACCCGGCAGGGGGCATATACGAGCAGTACTTC.